The T cell receptor (beta chain) under discussion was sequenced for a study of shared clonotypes between healthy human individuals. Study-level results: The donor pool, a small one, limited the genetic and exposure-history diversity represented. Investigators expected sequencing depth to affect clonotype sharing among donors.

Generated by immunoSEQ multiplex PCR, the TCRdb table keeps only in-frame clones and is missing some. The sample lists about 1 million clones, around 76% occurring once. The junction had 4 bases not matched to a gene; V was cut back by 0 bases and J by 3 bases. This CDR3 region has 16 residues. From germline, CDR1 is SGHRS and CDR2 YFSETQ. A word on this clone: Its antigen is unidentified.

Naive CD45RA+ and memory CD45RA-negative subsets were split from CD4+ cells. The chain uses TRBV5-1 and TRBJ2-2; 8 nucleotides align to TRBD2. The sequence was obtained from a man aged 18 to 30 in good health. Sequenced input: memory CD4+ T cells sorted from blood. This sample's subset: CD45RA-negative fraction. The DNA of the CDR3 is TGCGCCAGCAGCTTGGTGATAGCGGGACACACCGGGGAGCTGTTTTTT. It yields the protein CASSLVIAGHTGELFF. The full variable domain, with the rest looked up from reference TRBV5-1 and TRBJ2-2, is KAGVTQTPRYLIKTRGQQVTLSCSPISGHRSVSWYQQTPGQGLQFLFEYFSETQRNKGNFPGRFSGRQFSNSRSEMNVSTLELGDSALYLCASSLVIAGHTGELFFGEGSRLTVL.